The clone carrying this T cell receptor beta chain turned up a few times. Making use of molecular barcodes, quantitative 5'-RACE generated TCR beta libraries. TCRdb re-analysed the 5' RACE reads in MiXCR, keeping a single row per CDR3 protein. The table includes approximately 250,000 distinct CDR3 sequences, over 30% detected once. The sample belongs to a study of CD8 T cells in ankylosing spondylitis. Germline values: CDR1 DFQATT, CDR2 SNEGSKA (reference sequence). There are 12 residues in the CDR3. The V gene end was trimmed by 6 bases and the J gene end by 0 bases; junction bases not matched to a gene: 2.

The chain couples TRBV20-1 to TRBJ2-7; 7 positions match TRBD1. This clonotype was sampled from a male donor with ankylosing spondylitis or in good health (not recorded which). Sequenced material: blood, either unsorted or a sorted T cell fraction (not recorded which). CDR3 coding DNA: TGCAGTGCCGGACAGGACTCCTACGAGCAGTACTTC. Translating it yields CSAGQDSYEQYF.